This T cell receptor beta chain was identified in a study of cytomegalovirus exposure and HLA in healthy donors. An approximately 120-subject validation cohort, separate from the 666-subject first cohort, supplied the donors. Study-level results: A few chains tied to CMV proved CMV antigen-specific in vitro. Reported results showed that the classifier diagnosed cytomegalovirus status with high specificity and sensitivity. Rarity marked most TCR sequences, yet some public TCRs occurred in many donors.

In regard to this clone: Antigen: not known.

TCRdb keeps only in-frame clones here, not all; method: immunoSEQ multiplex PCR. The data hold some 140,000 clones, with more than 70% observed a single time. The TCR comes from a human donor in good health. The source material was PBMCs.

The CDR3 region has the DNA TGCAGCGTTGAGAATCAGGGGGACACCTTC. This gives the protein CSVENQGDTF. The chain has TRBV29-1 and TRBJ1-2; 7 bases map to TRBD1. The CDR3 extends over 10 amino acids. V shed 3 bases, J shed 12 bases, and the junction held 4 bases outside the gene matches. Germline V lookup: CDR1 SQVTM, CDR2 ANQGSEA.